The next 15 T cell receptor beta chains were all read from a single sample in a study of CD8+ T cells in alopecia areata. Following RNA extraction, reverse transcription yielded cDNA that acted as the sequencing template. Sequencing was performed with immunoSEQ multiplex PCR; in TCRdb, only in-frame clones are kept and a portion is missing. The sample includes fewer than 250,000 clones, around 56% seen only once; the top ten take around 0.69%. Treatment denoted: oral pan-JAK inhibitor, 5-10 mg twice daily. The sequencing used CD4+ T cells sorted from blood, collected at week 4, from a patient treated with tofacitinib. The source of these receptors is a human donor with alopecia areata.

In regard to this clone: Other DNA sequences in this sample translate to the same CDR3. J is TRBJ2-5 and V is TRBV29-1, with TRBD2 matching over 7 bases. The germline gives CDR1 SQVTM, CDR2 ANQGSEA. The V gene end was trimmed by 4 bases and the J gene end by 4 bases; junction bases not matched to a gene: 0. The CDR3 has 11 amino acids. The CDR3 nucleotides read TGCAGCGTTGCGGGGGGAGAGACCCAGTACTTC. This codes for CSVAGGETQYF.

This chain connects TRBV19 to TRBJ1-5, with 7 positions matching TRBD1. CDR3 length: 15 amino acids. The J segment lost 6 bases and the V segment lost 6 bases, leaving 11 bases of the junction unmatched. From germline, CDR1 is LNHDA and CDR2 SQIVND (reference sequence). The CDR3 nucleotides read TGTGCCAGTAGCAGTGAACACAGGGGCCTTCAGCCCCAGCATTTT. It translates to CASSSEHRGLQPQHF.

V usage is TRBV5-1 and J usage is TRBJ2-2, with D perhaps matching TRBD1 or TRBD2 (5 bases each). V lost 2 bases to trimming and J lost 9 bases, with 14 bases between them. The CDR3 totals 14 residues. CDR1 SGHRS and CDR2 YFSETQ come from the germline V gene. This chain's CDR3 is CASSLRGENRELFF. The CDR3, as DNA: TGCGCCAGCAGCTTACGAGGGGAGAATAGGGAGCTGTTTTTT.

This chain uses TRBV19 with TRBJ2-7, with 8 bases that match TRBD1. Germline CDR1 reads LNHDA; CDR2 reads SQIVND (reference sequence). V gave up 4 bases and J gave up 3 bases; unmatched junction bases: 11. The CDR3 spans 16 residues. Here the CDR3 reads CASSTPGTGANYEQYF. DNA for the CDR3: TGTGCCAGTAGTACCCCCGGGACAGGCGCAAACTACGAGCAGTACTTC. Using reference TRBV19 and TRBJ2-7 for the parts outside the CDR3, the full variable domain is DGGITQSPKYLFRKEGQNVTLSCEQNLNHDAMYWYRQDPGQGLRLIYYSQIVNDFQKGDIAEGYSVSREKKESFPLTVTSAQKNPTAFYLCASSTPGTGANYEQYFGPGTRLTVT.

This clone came up a few times. CDR3 in DNA: TGTGCCAGCAGTAACAGCGAAAGGGTCTACTTC. Protein product: CASSNSERVYF. The V gene is TRBV2, the J gene TRBJ2-7; D unclear. Germline V gene data show CDR1 as SNHLY and CDR2 as FYNNEI. Trimming shortened V by 5 bases and J by 13 bases, and 15 bases separated the two germline ends. This CDR3 spans 11 amino acids. The variable domain in full, completed from reference TRBV2 and TRBJ2-7, reads EPEVTQTPSHQVTQMGQEVILRCVPISNHLYFYWYRQILGQKVEFLVSFYNNEISEKSEIFDDQFSVERPDGSNFTLKIRSTKLEDSAMYFCASSNSERVYFGPGTRLTVT.

The chain employs TRBV5-1 and TRBJ2-5, with 8 bases that match TRBD1. Per the germline V gene, CDR1 is SGHRS and CDR2 is YFSETQ. The CDR3 length is 14 residues. After removal of 3 bases from V and 6 bases from J, the junction contained 7 bases not matched to a gene. In nucleotides, the CDR3 is TGCGCCAGCAGCTCGGGAGACAGGGGACAGACCCAGTACTTC. Its protein is CASSSGDRGQTQYF.

The chain uses TRBV15 and TRBJ1-2; unclear D gene. Germline V gene lookup returns CDR1 LNHNV and CDR2 YYDKDF (reference sequence). Trimming cost V 0 bases and J 3 bases, with 11 bases left between them. The CDR3 totals 15 residues. The CDR3 protein is CATSRDRPFHYGYTF. The CDR3 bases are TGTGCCACCAGCAGAGATCGGCCCTTTCACTATGGCTACACCTTC.

This rearrangement joins TRBV30 to TRBJ2-5; no reliable D call. The CDR3 spans 11 residues. Trimming cost V 2 bases and J 5 bases, with 6 bases left between them. Looked up from germline, CDR1 is GTSNPN and CDR2 is SVGIG (reference sequence). DNA for the CDR3: TGTGCCTGGAGTATTTGGGAGACCCAGTACTTC. It yields the protein CAWSIWETQYF.

This chain joins TRBV14 and TRBJ1-2; D remains unclear. The CDR3 contains 15 residues. The ends were cut back, 1 base at V and 4 bases at J, with 13 bases in the middle. In germline, CDR1 is SGHDN, CDR2 FVKESK. The CDR3 nucleotides are TGTGCCAGCAGCCAAGCCGGCAGTCTTTTCTATGGCTACACCTTC. It specifies CASSQAGSLFYGYTF. The variable domain in full, with the rest retrieved from reference TRBV14 and TRBJ1-2, is EAGVTQFPSHSVIEKGQTVTLRCDPISGHDNLYWYRRVMGKEIKFLLHFVKESKQDESGMPNNRFLAERTGGTYSTLKVQPAELEDSGVYFCASSQAGSLFYGYTFGSGTRLTVV.

A remark on this clone: The sample carries other DNA sequences with the same CDR3. The chain combines TRBV7-9 with TRBJ2-3; D gene unclear. From germline, CDR1 is SEHNR and CDR2 FQNEAQ (reference sequence). The V gene lost 0 bases and the J gene lost 2 bases, with 3 bases spanning the gap. This CDR3 contains 13 residues. The CDR3 is CASSLAPTDTQYF. In DNA form, the CDR3 reads TGTGCCAGCAGCTTAGCCCCCACAGATACGCAGTATTTT.

This clone is a singleton in its sample. The V call is TRBV28, the J call TRBJ2-1; 8 bases fit TRBD2. Unmatched junction bases numbered 13, after V lost 5 bases and J lost 10 bases. Germline assignment: CDR1 MDHEN and CDR2 SYDVKM. There are 15 residues in the CDR3. The CDR3 nucleotides read TGTGCCAGCAGTCAGCGAGGACTAGCCAATCACGAGCAGTTCTTC. Protein product: CASSQRGLANHEQFF.

V and J are TRBV2 and TRBJ1-5, with D uncertain. This CDR3 region has 13 residues. Per germline, CDR1 SNHLY and CDR2 FYNNEI. V lost 3 bases and J lost 4, with 7 bases in between. CDR3 bases: TGTGCCAGCAGTGACCTCAGGAATCAGCCCCAGCATTTT. Amino acids: CASSDLRNQPQHF.

This clone was found a few times. The chain recombines TRBV4-1 with TRBJ2-1, with D unresolved. This CDR3 spans 15 amino acids. The V end lost 0 bases, the J end lost 5 bases, and 11 bases lay between the germline ends. CDR1 is MGHRA, CDR2 YSYEKL, per germline. Here the CDR3 reads CASSQDSAYNNEQFF. The CDR3 region has the DNA TGCGCCAGCAGCCAAGACTCGGCGTACAACAATGAGCAGTTCTTC.

The V call is TRBV28, the J call TRBJ2-1; 10 bases line up with TRBD2. This CDR3 region has 15 residues. Looked up from germline, CDR1 is MDHEN and CDR2 is SYDVKM. V gave up 2 bases and J gave up 7 bases; unmatched junction bases: 5. CDR3 sequence reads: CASSLPSGRYNEQFF. The CDR3 DNA sequence: TGTGCCAGCAGTTTACCTAGCGGGAGATATAATGAGCAGTTCTTC.

The chain joins TRBV30 to TRBJ2-1; 8 nucleotides line up with TRBD2. From germline, CDR1 is GTSNPN and CDR2 SVGIG (reference sequence). The CDR3 extends over 15 amino acids. V lost 2 bases, J lost 4 bases, and 7 bases stayed unmatched. This chain's CDR3 is CAWSPLAGAYNEQFF. DNA of the CDR3: TGTGCCTGGAGTCCCCTAGCGGGCGCTTACAATGAGCAGTTCTTC.